Shown below are 25 T cell receptor beta chains from a single sample sequenced in a study of T-cell memory formation after mild COVID-19. One entry per CDR3 protein, called by TCRdb with MiXCR from the 5' RACE reads. Of about 150,000 distinct CDR3 sequences listed, roughly 28% were seen once; the top ten hold approximately 12%. The sample consisted of PBMCs or a T cell subset sorted from them (not recorded which). Receptors were obtained from an adult woman who had mild COVID-19 (a few samples of this study predate the infection). Cell type and time point are not known.

The chain uses TRBV7-8 and TRBJ2-5; maybe TRBD2 (6 bases). From germline, CDR1 is SGHVS and CDR2 FQNEAQ. The V end lost 1 base, the J end lost 1 base, and 19 bases lay between the germline ends. The CDR3 is 18 amino acids. The CDR3 nucleotides are TGTGCCAGCAGCTTAGGACCCCTAGCGCCGGGCCCCCAAGAGACCCAGTACTTC. Protein sequence: CASSLGPLAPGPQETQYF.

This clonotype occurred a few times. The rearrangement links TRBV6-2 or TRBV6-3 to TRBJ1-5; 7 nucleotides line up with TRBD1. The CDR3 totals 18 residues. Trimming removed 7 bases from V and 0 bases from J; junction bases left unmatched: 15. Germline V CDR1 and CDR2: MNHEY, SVGEGT. CDR3 sequence: CASNWRDSPNYSNQPQHF. The CDR3 coding sequence is TGTGCCAGCAATTGGCGGGACAGCCCGAACTATAGCAATCAGCCCCAGCATTTT.

V usage is TRBV12-3 or TRBV12-4 and J usage is TRBJ2-5; 9 bases are a match to TRBD1. The CDR3 sequence is 20 residues long. The V segment lost 5 bases and the J segment 0 bases; nucleotides outside the gene matches: 19. The CDR3 region has the DNA TGTGCCAGCAGTGGCCTGGCTCCCCGGGACAGGGCTGGGAACCAAGAGACCCAGTACTTC. It yields the protein CASSGLAPRDRAGNQETQYF.

The table lists this clonotype with a few counts. The CDR3 bases are TGTGCCAGCAGCTTAGTATATGGCAGGGTACAGGGAGACGAGACCCAGTACTTC. Amino acid sequence: CASSLVYGRVQGDETQYF. The chain recombines TRBV7-8 with TRBJ2-5; maybe TRBD1 (6 bases). The CDR3 is 18 residues long. Trimming stripped 1 base from V and 5 bases from J, with 23 bases between. Germline assignment: CDR1 SGHVS and CDR2 FQNEAQ.

This clonotype came up a few times. The V call is TRBV12-3 or TRBV12-4, the J call TRBJ1-6, with TRBD1 as a possible D gene (6 bases). V lost 5 bases and J 10 bases, leaving 15 bases between the germline ends. The CDR3 loop spans 14 amino acids. The CDR3 DNA reads TGTGCCAGCAGTCGACAGGACACAAGCTCACCCCTCCACTTT. It codes for CASSRQDTSSPLHF.

This clonotype appeared a few times. The V call is TRBV29-1, the J call TRBJ2-1, with 8 nucleotides matching TRBD2. V shed 6 bases, J shed 3 bases, and the junction held 10 bases outside the gene matches. The CDR3 is 15 amino acids. The germline gives CDR1 SQVTM, CDR2 ANQGSEA. The CDR3 here is CSVIGAGAFYNEQFF. The CDR3 bases are TGCAGCGTGATCGGAGCGGGAGCTTTCTACAATGAGCAGTTCTTC.

Here the CDR3 DNA reads TGTGCCAGCAGCCAAGCCACCGGGACGGCCGGGGGCTACACCTTC. Residues: CASSQATGTAGGYTF. The V gene is TRBV14, the J gene TRBJ1-2, with TRBD1 as a possible D gene (5 bases). Germline V gives CDR1 SGHDN, CDR2 FVKESK. V was trimmed by 1 base and J by 8 bases, leaving 17 bases between them. This CDR3 spans 15 amino acids.

This clonotype was counted only a few times. This sequence joins TRBV9 and TRBJ2-5; TRBD2 aligns across 12 bases. This CDR3 has 23 amino acids. Germline V CDR1 and CDR2: SGDLS, YYNGEE. V trimming: 0 bases; J trimming: 3 bases; junction bases outside the gene matches: 24. The CDR3: CASSVEELAGGPVSGQGEETQYF. For the CDR3, the DNA is TGTGCCAGCAGCGTAGAGGAGCTAGCGGGAGGGCCGGTTTCAGGTCAGGGGGAAGAGACCCAGTACTTC.

Only a few counts were recorded for this clonotype. The chain uses TRBV4-1 and TRBJ2-7; a possible D gene is TRBD1 (6 bases). The germline V gene has CDR1 MGHRA and CDR2 YSYEKL. This CDR3 contains 16 residues. The V and J ends lost 0 bases and 1 base respectively, with 13 bases between them. CDR3: CASSQDLETGSYEQYF. The CDR3 bases are TGCGCCAGCAGCCAAGATCTCGAGACAGGATCCTACGAGCAGTACTTC.

This clonotype was counted only a few times. The CDR3 is CSASRSGRAFETQYF. CDR3 nucleotides: TGCAGTGCTAGCCGCAGCGGGAGGGCATTTGAGACCCAGTACTTC. The chain couples TRBV20-1 to TRBJ2-5, with TRBD2 matching over 10 bases. The germline V gene encodes CDR1 DFQATT and CDR2 SNEGSKA (reference sequence). CDR3 size: 15 residues. Unmatched junction bases numbered 9, after V lost 3 bases and J lost 5 bases.

This clonotype was recorded only once. The chain joins TRBV30 to TRBJ1-1; D is unclear. The CDR3 runs 13 residues. With 0 bases removed from V and 6 bases from J, the gap between germline ends came to 11 bases. Looked up from germline, CDR1 is GTSNPN and CDR2 is SVGIG (reference sequence). CDR3 amino acids: CAWSVSGRPEAFF. The CDR3 DNA is TGTGCCTGGAGTGTATCGGGTCGCCCTGAAGCTTTCTTT.

The chain's CDR3 is CASSQGQKVETQYF. The CDR3, as DNA: TGCGCCAGCAGCCAGGGACAGAAGGTAGAGACCCAGTACTTC. The chain joins TRBV5-1 to TRBJ2-5; 7 bases fit TRBD1. Trimming at V came to 4 bases and at J to 4 bases, leaving 7 bases not matched to a gene. Germline V gene sequence: CDR1 SGHRS, CDR2 YFSETQ. The CDR3 totals 14 residues. The full variable domain, its missing parts supplied by reference TRBV5-1 and TRBJ2-5, is KAGVTQTPRYLIKTRGQQVTLSCSPISGHRSVSWYQQTPGQGLQFLFEYFSETQRNKGNFPGRFSGRQFSNSRSEMNVSTLELGDSALYLCASSQGQKVETQYFGPGTRLLVL.

This clonotype was counted between two and nine times. V is TRBV29-1 and J is TRBJ2-1, with D possibly being TRBD1 (5 bases). Germline V CDR1 and CDR2: SQVTM, ANQGSEA. This CDR3 has 14 amino acids. V lost 0 bases to trimming and J lost 10 bases, with 16 bases between them. The CDR3 coding sequence is TGCAGCGTTGAAGAACGCCTGGGGCTTGGGGAGCAGTTCTTC. This encodes CSVEERLGLGEQFF.

There are a few counts of this clonotype. The chain carries TRBV6-6 and TRBJ1-6; 7 positions match TRBD1. The CDR3 is 19 amino acids. CDR1 is MNHNY and CDR2 is SVGAGI in the germline V gene (reference sequence). The ends lost 2 bases at V and 9 bases at J; junction bases unmatched: 19. CDR3 sequence: CASSYGPGSNRGGSSPLHF. The CDR3 DNA reads TGTGCCAGCAGTTACGGGCCTGGGTCGAACAGGGGAGGTTCTTCACCCCTCCACTTT.

V and J are TRBV7-2 and TRBJ1-2; TRBD1 matches at 7 bases. Germline lookup yields CDR1 SGHTA and CDR2 FQGNSA. The CDR3 contains 15 residues. V lost 3 bases, J lost 3 bases, and 7 bases stayed unmatched. CDR3 protein: CASSFSFGQDYGYTF. DNA for the CDR3: TGTGCCAGCAGCTTCAGCTTCGGACAGGACTATGGCTACACCTTC.

The chain recombines TRBV5-1 with TRBJ1-6; 9 bases are a match to TRBD1. Trimming at V came to 4 bases and at J to 5 bases, leaving 4 bases not matched to a gene. The CDR3 is 15 amino acids. The germline V gene has CDR1 SGHRS and CDR2 YFSETQ. CDR3 residues: CASSPWTGDNSPLHF. The CDR3 region has the DNA TGCGCCAGCAGCCCATGGACAGGGGATAATTCACCCCTCCACTTT. Complete variable domain (other parts from reference TRBV5-1 and TRBJ1-6): KAGVTQTPRYLIKTRGQQVTLSCSPISGHRSVSWYQQTPGQGLQFLFEYFSETQRNKGNFPGRFSGRQFSNSRSEMNVSTLELGDSALYLCASSPWTGDNSPLHFGNGTRLTVT.

The V call is TRBV2, the J call TRBJ2-3, with 11 bases identical to TRBD2. The CDR3 sequence is 14 residues long. Looked up from germline, CDR1 is SNHLY and CDR2 is FYNNEI. Losses at the gene ends were 8 bases for V and 9 bases for J; bases not matched to a gene: 10. This CDR3 is CASRSGGALGTQYF. The CDR3, as DNA: TGTGCCAGCCGTAGCGGGGGGGCCTTGGGAACGCAGTATTTT.

This clonotype appeared many times. V is TRBV2 and J is TRBJ2-2, with D tentatively TRBD1 or TRBD2 (5 bases each). Germline CDR1 is SNHLY and CDR2 is FYNNEI. V was shortened by 6 bases and J by 0 bases, with 8 bases between the two germline ends. CDR3 length equals 14 residues. The CDR3 nucleotides read TGTGCCAGCAGCCGGGACCCGAACACCGGGGAGCTGTTTTTT. Translating it yields CASSRDPNTGELFF. Full variable domain (rest looked up from reference TRBV2 and TRBJ2-2): EPEVTQTPSHQVTQMGQEVILRCVPISNHLYFYWYRQILGQKVEFLVSFYNNEISEKSEIFDDQFSVERPDGSNFTLKIRSTKLEDSAMYFCASSRDPNTGELFFGEGSRLTVL.

The chain has TRBV12-3 or TRBV12-4 and TRBJ2-2; weak D call: TRBD1 (5 bases). Trimming pared 4 bases from V and 10 bases from J, leaving 16 bases between. CDR3 length: 14 amino acids. The CDR3 coding sequence is TGTGCCAGCAGTTCTTTCAGGGATGGGGAGGAGCTGTTTTTT. Its protein is CASSSFRDGEELFF.

The chain combines TRBV29-1 with TRBJ2-7; 7 bases agree with TRBD2. V trimming: 3 bases; J trimming: 1 base; junction bases outside the gene matches: 3. This CDR3 has 13 amino acids. Germline V lookup: CDR1 SQVTM, CDR2 ANQGSEA. Here the CDR3 reads CSVEAGVSYEQYF. CDR3 DNA sequence: TGCAGCGTTGAGGCGGGGGTATCCTACGAGCAGTACTTC.

The chain combines TRBV12-3 or TRBV12-4 with TRBJ1-4, with D perhaps TRBD1 (6 bases). The CDR3 consists of 14 residues. With 0 bases removed from V and 8 bases from J, the gap between germline ends came to 10 bases. CDR3 sequence reads: CASSLAGGGEKLFF. For the CDR3, the DNA is TGTGCCAGCAGTTTAGCGGGGGGCGGCGAAAAACTGTTTTTT.

This clonotype was seen a few times. CDR3: CSAATRTGPTEAFF. Here the CDR3 DNA reads TGCAGTGCCGCCACTAGGACAGGGCCCACTGAAGCTTTCTTT. The rearrangement uses TRBV20-1 and TRBJ1-1; the match to TRBD1 covers 8 bases. With V trimmed by 6 bases and J by 4 bases, 10 bases remained unmatched. This CDR3 spans 14 amino acids. Germline CDR1 is DFQATT and CDR2 is SNEGSKA (reference sequence).

The J gene is TRBJ1-2, the V gene TRBV12-3 or TRBV12-4, with no clear D. Deletions cut 5 bases from V and 6 bases from J, with 13 bases between. CDR3 length equals 13 residues. The CDR3 is CASSRSYGDGYTF. The CDR3 DNA sequence: TGTGCCAGCAGTCGTTCCTACGGGGATGGCTACACCTTC.

This clonotype turned up a few times. The chain links TRBV6-2 or TRBV6-3 to TRBJ2-3, with D perhaps matching TRBD2 (6 bases). Trimming removed 6 bases at V and 2 bases at J, with 18 bases between. This CDR3 has 16 residues. In germline, CDR1 is MNHEY, CDR2 SVGEGT. The CDR3 DNA follows: TGTGCCAGCAGCCGCCCCGGGGGTTCTTTCACAGATACGCAGTATTTT. Protein sequence: CASSRPGGSFTDTQYF.

Only a few counts were recorded for this clonotype. This sequence joins TRBV5-5 and TRBJ2-1; perhaps TRBD1 as D (6 bases). CDR3 length equals 14 residues. Trimming removed 3 bases from V and 3 bases from J, with 10 bases in between. The germline V gene has CDR1 SGHKS and CDR2 YYEKEE (reference sequence). The CDR3 coding sequence is TGTGCCAGCAGCTCCTGGACAGTCTACAATGAGCAGTTCTTC. Its protein product is CASSSWTVYNEQFF. The full variable domain, completed using reference TRBV5-5 and TRBJ2-1, is DAGVTQSPTHLIKTRGQQVTLRCSPISGHKSVSWYQQVLGQGPQFIFQYYEKEERGRGNFPDRFSARQFPNYSSELNVNALLLGDSALYLCASSSWTVYNEQFFGPGTRLTVL.